Listed below are T cell receptor beta chains from one sample, sequenced in a study of T cells after posttransplantation cyclophosphamide. The method was immunoSEQ multiplex PCR; TCRdb's version includes in-frame clones alone and lacks a portion of them. The sample is made up of tens of thousands of clones, none counted only once. Sequencing input: PBMCs. The receptors originated from a man aged 35 to 55 in good health, CMV-negative, and a related stem cell transplant donor. Each CDR3 is given with its conserved first and last residue. D genes are given only for firm matches. Where a row states a size, it is once, few, many or the class of an expanded clone; other rows omit it.

j_call d_call clone_size v_call cdr3_nt cdr3_aa
TRBJ1-4 NA many TRBV2 TGTGCCAGCAGCTACAGGGTAGTAGGAGAAAAACTGTTTTTT CASSYRVVGEKLFF
TRBJ2-1 NA many TRBV19 TGTGCCAGTAGTATTCCTTGGCAAGAGCAGTTCTTC CASSIPWQEQFF
TRBJ2-1 TRBD2 many TRBV18 TGTGCCAGCTCAACACGAGAGCGGGGCTCCTACAATGAGCAGTTCTTC CASSTRERGSYNEQFF
TRBJ2-3 TRBD2 many TRBV5-1 TGCGCCAGCAGCGGGGAGGGTAGCGGGGGCCTACTCACAGATACGCAGTATTTT CASSGEGSGGLLTDTQYF
TRBJ1-2 NA many TRBV19 TGTGCCAGTAGTACAGGGGCCCTCGGCTATGGCTACACCTTC CASSTGALGYGYTF
TRBJ1-2 NA many TRBV5-4 TGTGCCAGCAGCTTGGATTTTGGACTACTTGACTATGGCTACACCTTC CASSLDFGLLDYGYTF
TRBJ2-1 NA many TRBV18 TGTGCCAGCTCACCTAACAGCGGATCTAACAATGAGCAGTTCTTC CASSPNSGSNNEQFF
TRBJ1-1 NA many TRBV19 TGTGCCAGTAGTATTCACAGAGCACCGGCTGAAGCTTTCTTT CASSIHRAPAEAFF
TRBJ2-1 TRBD2 many TRBV19 TGTGCCAGTAGTCTAACCGGGACTAGGAGGGCAACCTACAATGAGCAGTTCTTC CASSLTGTRRATYNEQFF
TRBJ1-5 TRBD1 many TRBV25-1 TGTGCCAGCAGTGAAGAGTCAGGACAGGGTGATCAGCCCCAGCATTTT CASSEESGQGDQPQHF
TRBJ2-6 TRBD2 many TRBV2 TGTGCCAGCAGCCGTACTAGCGGGAGGGGAAAAAGCTCTGGGGCCAACGTCCTGACTTTC CASSRTSGRGKSSGANVLTF
TRBJ1-6 NA NA TRBV6-1 TGTGCCAGCAGTACTACCAACTCCTATAATTCACCCCTCCACTTT CASSTTNSYNSPLHF
TRBJ1-1 NA many TRBV14 TGTGCCAGCAGCCTATCACGGGGAGGACTTCAAATGAACACTGAAGCTTTCTTT CASSLSRGGLQMNTEAFF
TRBJ2-1 TRBD1 few TRBV9 TGTGCCAGCAGCGACAACCCGGACAGGGGGAGCGGCAATGAGCAGTTCTTC CASSDNPDRGSGNEQFF
TRBJ2-2 TRBD2 many TRBV19 TGTGCCAGTAGTATAGGGACTAGCGGGTCGAACACCGGGGAGCTGTTTTTT CASSIGTSGSNTGELFF
TRBJ1-5 TRBD1 many TRBV7-8 TGTGCCAGCAGCCCGACAGGGGTGGATCAGCCCCAGCATTTT CASSPTGVDQPQHF
TRBJ2-5 TRBD2 few TRBV7-7 TGTGCTAGCAGCTTATTTCGTAGCGGGAGCGGAGAGACCCAGTACTTC CASSLFRSGSGETQYF
TRBJ2-3 TRBD2 many TRBV9 TGTGCCAGCAGCGCAACTAGCGGGACTAGCACAGATACGCAGTATTTT CASSATSGTSTDTQYF
TRBJ1-5 NA many TRBV4-2 TGTGCCAGCAGCCAAGTAGCGGTTGGCAATCAGCCCCAGCATTTT CASSQVAVGNQPQHF
TRBJ2-2 TRBD1 many TRBV7-9 TGTGCCAGCAGCTTAGCGGGACAGCCGAACACCGGGGAGCTGTTTTTT CASSLAGQPNTGELFF
TRBJ1-4 NA many TRBV7-7 TGTGCTCGGGTACCCCCAACTAATGAAAAACTGTTTTTT CARVPPTNEKLFF
TRBJ1-5 TRBD1 many TRBV7-9 TGTGCCAGCAGCTGGGACAGGGGCGATCAGCCCCAGCATTTT CASSWDRGDQPQHF
TRBJ2-3 TRBD2 few TRBV6-5 TGTGCCAGCAGTTCACTAGCGGGGGGAAACACAGATACGCAGTATTTT CASSSLAGGNTDTQYF
TRBJ1-5 NA many TRBV6-5 TGTGCCAGCAGTCCCCGCGGTTCCAATCAGCCCCAGCATTTT CASSPRGSNQPQHF
TRBJ2-1 TRBD2 many TRBV19 TGTGCCAGTAGACCCCCGGGACTAGCGGGGGGAAGTGAGCAGTTCTTC CASRPPGLAGGSEQFF
TRBJ2-7 TRBD1 many TRBV13 TGTGCCAGCAGCTTAGGAGGGACAGCCTTCCCCTACGAGCAGTACTTC CASSLGGTAFPYEQYF
TRBJ2-1 NA many TRBV6-4 TGTGCCAGCAGTGAAGGAGCGGGCGGGAATGAGCAGTTCTTC CASSEGAGGNEQFF
TRBJ1-5 NA NA TRBV6-5 TGTGCCAGCAAACAGTTATTTCAGCCCCAGCATTTT CASKQLFQPQHF
TRBJ2-5 TRBD1 many TRBV6-1 TGTGCCAGCCCCGGGTGGACAGGCTTGCAAGAGACCCAGTACTTC CASPGWTGLQETQYF
TRBJ2-5 TRBD1 few TRBV18 TGTGCCAGCTCACCAGGGACAGTCAAAGAGACCCAGTACTTC CASSPGTVKETQYF
TRBJ2-1 TRBD2 few TRBV30 TGTGCCTGGAGTGCCTCCCGGACTAGTCTAGTTTACAATGAGCAGTTCTTC CAWSASRTSLVYNEQFF
TRBJ1-1 NA many TRBV19 TGTGCCAGTAGCTCGACAGCGCGGAACACTGAAGCTTTCTTT CASSSTARNTEAFF
TRBJ2-2 TRBD1 many TRBV6-4 TGTGCCAGCAGAGGGACAGCCACCGGGGAGCTGTTTTTT CASRGTATGELFF
TRBJ2-5 NA few TRBV11-2 TGTGCCAGCAGCTTAAGCCCGGGAAGGGAGACCCAGTACTTC CASSLSPGRETQYF
TRBJ1-1 NA many TRBV6-5 TGTGCCAGCAGGGACACAGGGATGAACACTGAAGCTTTCTTT CASRDTGMNTEAFF
TRBJ1-5 TRBD1 many TRBV10-2 TGCGCCAGCAGTGAGTTTGGGGACAGGGAACAGCCCCAGCATTTT CASSEFGDREQPQHF
TRBJ1-1 TRBD1 few TRBV6-1 TGTGCCAGCACTAGGACAGGGGTGAACACTGAAGCTTTCTTT CASTRTGVNTEAFF
TRBJ2-5 NA many TRBV18 TGTGCCAGCTCACCACTTTTGAGAGAGACCCAGTACTTC CASSPLLRETQYF
TRBJ2-1 NA many TRBV19 TGTGCCAGTAGGTTTCAGTCAGGCAACAATGAGCAGTTCTTC CASRFQSGNNEQFF
TRBJ2-3 NA many TRBV7-9 TGTGCCAGCAGCTTAGGGCGGAGTACAGATACGCAGTATTTT CASSLGRSTDTQYF
TRBJ1-6 NA NA TRBV9 TGTGCCAGCAGCGTAGGTTTAAGAGGGGGGGCTGGTTCACCCCTCCACTTT CASSVGLRGGAGSPLHF
TRBJ2-2 NA many TRBV10-3 TGTGCCATCAGACTGATCAACACCGGGGAGCTGTTTTTT CAIRLINTGELFF
TRBJ2-1 TRBD2 many TRBV4-1 TGCGCCAGCAGCCAAGGAGAACTAGCGTCTTACAATGAGCAGTTCTTC CASSQGELASYNEQFF
TRBJ1-4 TRBD1 many TRBV6-1 TGTGCCAGCAACGGACAGGGGGCGCTTAGTGAAAAACTGTTTTTT CASNGQGALSEKLFF
TRBJ1-5 TRBD1 NA TRBV7-9 TGTGCCAGCAGCCCGACAGGGAACAATCAGCCCCAGCATTTT CASSPTGNNQPQHF
TRBJ2-6 NA many TRBV18 TGTGCCAGCTCACCACGGGAGCAAGGGCAGAAGAGCTCTGGGGCCAACGTCCTGACTTTC CASSPREQGQKSSGANVLTF
TRBJ1-5 NA many TRBV5-1 TGCGCCAGCAGATTTTGGGGGGGCAGGGGTCACCTCTGGGAGCCCCAGCATTTT CASRFWGGRGHLWEPQHF
TRBJ1-6 NA few TRBV5-6 TGCGCCAGCAGCTCTGCACAGGGAAGGGCCCTCCACTTT CASSSAQGRALHF
TRBJ2-7 TRBD2 NA TRBV7-9 TGTGCCAGCAGCTTAGTCGGGGGGTCCTACGAGCAGTACTTC CASSLVGGSYEQYF